This T cell receptor beta chain was captured by sequencing in a study of T cells in women clearing cervical HPV infection. Remarks on this clone: From the germline J gene comes the end of the CDR3, since the read stops 3 residues before it.

Per the germline V gene, CDR1 is SGDLS and CDR2 is YYNGEE. The CDR3 contains 17 residues. Average input was approximately 1,200 ng genomic DNA for immunoSEQ TCR beta CDR3 amplification. Profiling relied on immunoSEQ multiplex PCR, and the TCRdb table lists in-frame clones only, not all of them. In all, the sample yields around 35,000 clones. Material: blood buffy coat. The sequence derives from a woman aged 18 to 75 with a cervical HPV16 infection that either progressed to CIN3+ or cleared (not recorded which). The chain is built from TRBV9 and TRBJ2-5, with 11 positions matching TRBD2. The part of the CDR3 DNA that was read is TGTGCCAGCAGCGCCCACACTAGCGGGAGAGGAGAGGATACC. This translates into CASSAHTSGRGEDT. The whole CDR3 protein reads CASSAHTSGRGEDTQYF.